Described below is a single T cell receptor beta chain sequence and its context. These data are taken from a study of blood T cell repertoires in COVID-19. CDR1 is SGHRS, CDR2 YFSETQ, per germline. Trimming removed 2 bases from V and 6 bases from J; junction bases left unmatched: 10. This CDR3 has 16 amino acids. Profiling relied on immunoSEQ multiplex PCR, and the TCRdb table lists in-frame clones only, not all of them. This sample has approximately 240,000 clones; 65% to 90% occur once, and the top ten carry 4.5% to 6%. The source material was peripheral blood. This chain links TRBV5-1 with TRBJ2-3; 9 nucleotides line up with TRBD1. The clonotype originates from a woman aged 80 or over with active or convalescent COVID-19. Written as DNA, the CDR3 is TGCGCCAGCAGCTTTACCGGGACAGGGATTGATGATACGCAGTATTTT. This encodes CASSFTGTGIDDTQYF. The entire variable domain, with the rest obtained from reference TRBV5-1 and TRBJ2-3, is as follows: KAGVTQTPRYLIKTRGQQVTLSCSPISGHRSVSWYQQTPGQGLQFLFEYFSETQRNKGNFPGRFSGRQFSNSRSEMNVSTLELGDSALYLCASSFTGTGIDDTQYFGPGTRLTVL.